The clone carrying this TCR beta chain occurred a few times. The antigen is unknown. The data were taken from a study of post-analysis software for immune sequencing data. Study context: Relapsing-remitting, secondary progressive and progressive-relapsing multiple sclerosis were all included among the disease courses.

Study-level results: Controls showed significantly higher normalized Chao1 diversity than did multiple sclerosis patients. The five TRBV segments detected at higher frequency in patients than in controls included TRBV5-6, TRBV5-1 and TRBV20-1.

TCR beta cDNA libraries included unique molecular identifiers. TCRdb ran MiXCR on the PCR reads and lists one entry per CDR3 protein. The table records hundreds of thousands of distinct CDR3 sequences, roughly three fifths of them present only once. Trimming left V 6 bases short and J 9 bases short, with 15 bases between. The germline V gene has CDR1 DFQATT and CDR2 SNEGSKA (reference sequence). CDR3 size: 13 residues. The specimen was blood. The sequence was obtained from a girl aged 2-10 years with multiple sclerosis. The chain is built from TRBV20-1 and TRBJ1-6, with D possibly TRBD1 on 6 matching bases. The CDR3 DNA follows: TGCAGTGCCAGCACAGGGAACGCTTCACCCCTCCACTTT. Translated, it gives CSASTGNASPLHF.